The sequence of this T cell receptor beta chain was determined in a study of shared clonotypes between healthy human individuals. The data were produced by immunoSEQ multiplex PCR, yet TCRdb's version contains in-frame clones alone and is incomplete. The table shows under 1 million clones, with about 96% occurring only once. Of note for this clone: Antigen: not known.

Whole-study results and caveats: The study generally estimated greater richness for naive than memory subsets. All-four-donor shared clonotypes had higher generation probabilities than non-shared clonotypes did.

This CDR3 region has 15 residues. J was trimmed by 3 bases and V by 1 base; bases with no gene match: 4. Germline CDR1 reads MNHNS; CDR2 reads SASEGT. Naive CD8 isolation took CD45RO-negative cells positively selected for CCR7 and excluded terminally differentiated effector memory CD45RA+ cells. Donors comprised only Caucasian adults living in Nashville, Tennessee. This receptor was taken from a man aged 25 to 40 in good health. Input material: naive CD8+ T cells sorted from blood. The chain carries TRBV6-1 and TRBJ2-7; 9 bases are a match to TRBD1. The CDR3 DNA follows: TGTGCCAGCAGTGAAGAAAGACAGGGGGGCTACGAGCAGTACTTC. Its translation: CASSEERQGGYEQYF.